What follows describes a single T cell receptor beta chain. The target antigen is unknown. The source of the sample is a study of OX40 agonist ivuxolimab in advanced cancers. Study in general: Ivuxolimab, which is an agonistic anti-OX40 (CD134) antibody, was administered to the patients. A male proportion of more than 75% was recorded, with mean age approximately 64 years and range about 23 to 90.

General study findings and limits: Blood T cells, both CD4+ and CD8+, expanded clonally by week 6 at 0.1 to 3.0 mg/kg.

This table comes from immunoSEQ multiplex PCR, and its TCRdb copy is limited to in-frame clones, with some not included. The sample holds about 55,000 clones, more than 70% seen once. CDR3 length equals 16 residues. CDR1 and CDR2 (germline): SGHVS, FQNEAQ. The V end was cut by 0 bases, the J end by 0 bases, with 9 bases between. Systemic immunosuppression or a history of autoimmune disease excluded patients. The source is an adult with an advanced solid tumor such as melanoma, head and neck, liver or kidney cancer. This chain uses TRBV7-8 with TRBJ2-1, with D possibly TRBD2 on 6 matching bases. Sequencing was performed on CD4+ or CD8+ T cells sorted from blood, taken in a trial of the OX40 agonist ivuxolimab. CDR3 loop: CASSLAAGSSYNEQFF. The CDR3, as DNA: TGTGCCAGCAGCTTAGCGGCCGGGAGCTCCTACAATGAGCAGTTCTTC.